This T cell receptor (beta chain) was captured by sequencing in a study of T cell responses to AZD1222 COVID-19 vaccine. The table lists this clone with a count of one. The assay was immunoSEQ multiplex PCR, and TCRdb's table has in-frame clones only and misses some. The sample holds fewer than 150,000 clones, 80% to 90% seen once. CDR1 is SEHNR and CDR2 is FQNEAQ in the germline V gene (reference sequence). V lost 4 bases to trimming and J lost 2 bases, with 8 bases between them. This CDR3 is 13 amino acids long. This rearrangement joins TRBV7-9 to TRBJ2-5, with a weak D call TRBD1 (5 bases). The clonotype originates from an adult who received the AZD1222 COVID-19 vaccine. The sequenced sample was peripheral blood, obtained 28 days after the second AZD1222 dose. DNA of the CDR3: TGTGCCAGCAGCTCAGACAGACAAGAGACCCAGTACTTC. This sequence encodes CASSSDRQETQYF.